These 23 T cell receptor beta chains originate from one sample sequenced in a study of T cells after yellow fever vaccination. TCRdb re-called the 5' RACE reads through MiXCR, storing one row per CDR3 protein. The data contain 350,000 to 550,000 distinct CDR3 sequences, around 19% of them singletons. The source was PBMCs, collected before the yellow fever booster vaccination. The origin of the receptors is a man between 18 and 35 years old who received the YFV17D yellow fever vaccine.

This clonotype was counted a few times. DNA of the CDR3: TGCGCCAGCAGCCAAGATTACCGCAGGGGTGGGCCCCAGCATTTT. It codes for CASSQDYRRGGPQHF. The V and J genes are TRBV4-3 and TRBJ1-5, with D possibly being TRBD1 (6 bases). The V end lost 0 bases, the J end lost 9 bases, and 15 bases lay between the germline ends. The CDR3 contains 15 residues. Germline values: CDR1 LGHNA, CDR2 YSLEER.

This clonotype has only a few counts. The V gene is TRBV7-2, the J gene TRBJ2-5; unclear D gene. Germline V gives CDR1 SGHTA, CDR2 FQGNSA. Trimming left V 3 bases short and J 5 bases short, with 16 bases between. The CDR3 extends over 15 amino acids. CDR3 nucleotide sequence: TGTGCCAGCAGCTTGGCTCGCGTTCGGCGGGAGACCCAGTACTTC. Encoded protein: CASSLARVRRETQYF.

This chain connects TRBV9 to TRBJ2-3; 10 bases line up with TRBD2. The CDR3 consists of 17 residues. After removal of 4 bases from V and 5 bases from J, the junction contained 13 bases not matched to a gene. The germline V gene has CDR1 SGDLS and CDR2 YYNGEE. The CDR3 DNA sequence: TGTGCCAGCAGCCCCGCCCATAGCGGGGGGAGGGTAGATACGCAGTATTTT. Translating gives CASSPAHSGGRVDTQYF.

This clonotype was counted a few times. V and J are TRBV6-2 or TRBV6-3 and TRBJ2-3, with 7 bases lining up with TRBD1. In germline, CDR1 is MNHEY, CDR2 SVGEGT. The trim removed 6 bases at V and 1 base at J, leaving 10 bases unmatched. The CDR3 is 16 amino acids. The CDR3 spells CASSRRQGVGTDTQYF. The CDR3 nucleotides are TGTGCCAGCAGCCGGAGACAGGGAGTGGGCACAGATACGCAGTATTTT.

V usage is TRBV20-1 and J usage is TRBJ1-2; possibly TRBD1 for D (6 bases). The germline V and J ends were trimmed by 5 bases and 4 bases, with 17 bases remaining between them. CDR3 length equals 14 residues. Germline CDR1 and CDR2: DFQATT and SNEGSKA (reference sequence). CDR3 loop: CSAGGGVTSYGYTF. The CDR3, as DNA: TGCAGTGCTGGAGGGGGTGTGACTTCCTATGGCTACACCTTC.

This clonotype was seen many times. The chain employs TRBV5-1 and TRBJ2-2; TRBD1 might be the D (6 bases). The ends were cut back, 1 base at V and 0 bases at J, with 13 bases in the middle. Germline values: CDR1 SGHRS, CDR2 YFSETQ. The length of the CDR3 is 17 residues. The CDR3 protein is CASSLSPGTTNTGELFF. The CDR3 DNA follows: TGCGCCAGCAGCTTGAGTCCGGGGACAACGAACACCGGGGAGCTGTTTTTT.

The chain links TRBV12-3 or TRBV12-4 to TRBJ1-3; maybe TRBD1 (5 bases). Trimming removed 4 bases from V and 0 bases from J, with 13 bases in between. CDR3 length: 16 residues. The CDR3 coding sequence is TGTGCCAGCAGTTGGGGGGGACTGAACTCTGGAAACACCATATATTTT. It specifies CASSWGGLNSGNTIYF.

The chain joins TRBV6-2 or TRBV6-3 to TRBJ2-1; D uncertain. The CDR3 runs to 14 residues. Germline V gives CDR1 MNHEY, CDR2 SVGEGT. Trimming took off 8 bases at V and 2 bases at J, with 13 bases between the two ends. CDR3 nucleotides: TGTGCCAGCGGCCCAGGCGATACCTACAATGAGCAGTTCTTC. Its translation is CASGPGDTYNEQFF.

This clonotype was seen a few times. CDR3 region: CASRRAGVDSYEQYV. The CDR3 region has the DNA TGTGCCAGCAGGAGAGCGGGGGTGGATTCCTACGAGCAGTACGTC. The V gene is TRBV6-1, the J gene TRBJ2-7; 8 bases map to TRBD2. The CDR3 runs 15 residues. CDR1 is MNHNS, CDR2 SASEGT, per germline. Unmatched junction bases numbered 8, after V lost 6 bases and J lost 1 base.

This clonotype was counted between two and nine times. This chain links TRBV29-1 with TRBJ2-3; 7 bases fit TRBD1. Germline loops: CDR1 SQVTM, CDR2 ANQGSEA. V lost 7 bases to trimming and J lost 4 bases; unmatched junction nucleotides: 8. CDR3 length equals 13 residues. DNA for the CDR3: TGCAGCGCCTCGGGACAGCTTGCAGATACGCAGTATTTT. It specifies CSASGQLADTQYF.

This rearrangement joins TRBV27 to TRBJ1-4; 11 bases match TRBD1. CDR1 MNHEY and CDR2 SMNVEV come from the germline V gene (reference sequence). The V and J ends lost 7 bases and 2 bases, in that order; junction bases with no gene match: 6. The CDR3 spans 16 residues. CDR3 coding DNA: TGTGCCAGCACAGGACAGGGGGCGGGCACTAATGAAAAACTGTTTTTT. This gives the protein CASTGQGAGTNEKLFF. The variable domain in full, completed from reference TRBV27 and TRBJ1-4, reads EAQVTQNPRYLITVTGKKLTVTCSQNMNHEYMSWYRQDPGLGLRQIYYSMNVEVTDKGDVPEGYKVSRKEKRNFPLILESPSPNQTSLYFCASTGQGAGTNEKLFFGSGTQLSVL.

The V gene is TRBV5-5, the J gene TRBJ2-5, with 9 nucleotides matching TRBD2. Germline values: CDR1 SGHKS, CDR2 YYEKEE (reference sequence). CDR3 size: 15 residues. The junction had 5 bases not matched to a gene; V was cut back by 3 bases and J by 2 bases. CDR3 in amino acids: CASSSPTSGQETQYF. The DNA of the CDR3 is TGTGCCAGCAGCTCTCCGACTAGCGGTCAAGAGACCCAGTACTTC.

The V gene is TRBV6-6, the J gene TRBJ1-2; D remains ambiguous. Germline V gene data show CDR1 as MNHNY and CDR2 as SVGAGI (reference sequence). This CDR3 is built from 12 residues. V dropped 7 bases and J dropped 0 bases, with 6 bases sitting between them. CDR3 sequence: CASMASNYGYTF. The CDR3 DNA reads as TGTGCCAGCATGGCCTCTAACTATGGCTACACCTTC.

The chain employs TRBV6-5 and TRBJ1-3; D ambiguous. Trimming pared 2 bases from V and 4 bases from J, leaving 12 bases between. The CDR3 totals 15 residues. The germline V gene encodes CDR1 MNHEY and CDR2 SVGAGI. CDR3 region: CASSYRGISGNTIYF. The CDR3 bases are TGTGCCAGCAGTTACCGGGGAATATCGGGAAACACCATATATTTT.

This clonotype has a handful of counts. The V call is TRBV27, the J call TRBJ1-5; D gene ambiguous. The CDR3 is made up of 12 amino acids. The germline CDR1 and CDR2 sequences are MNHEY and SMNVEV (reference sequence). Trimming left V 6 bases short and J 6 bases short, with 9 bases between. The CDR3 loop is CASSPLGQPQHF. In DNA form, the CDR3 reads TGTGCCAGCAGCCCACTCGGTCAGCCCCAGCATTTT.

The chain couples TRBV6-2 or TRBV6-3 to TRBJ2-5, with 11 bases identical to TRBD1. V shed 6 bases and J 4 bases; nucleotides not matched to a gene: 7. CDR1 is MNHEY and CDR2 is SVGEGT in the germline V gene. The length of the CDR3 is 15 residues. In DNA, the CDR3 is TGTGCCAGCAGGCGGGACAGGGGGAGAGGAGAGACCCAGTACTTC. It yields the protein CASRRDRGRGETQYF.

This clonotype was counted between two and nine times. The chain carries TRBV10-3 and TRBJ2-7, with TRBD2 matching 16 bases. Germline assignment: CDR1 ENHRY and CDR2 SYGVKD. Trimming removed 6 bases from V and 2 bases from J; junction bases left unmatched: 4. The CDR3 spans 16 residues. This CDR3 reads CAIRGLAGGYPYEQYV. In DNA, the CDR3 is TGTGCCATCAGGGGACTAGCGGGGGGGTATCCCTACGAGCAGTACGTC.

The genes are TRBV7-3 and TRBJ2-2, with 7 bases fitting TRBD1. CDR1 is SGHTA, CDR2 FQGTGA, per germline. The CDR3 has 14 amino acids. V shed 7 bases, J shed 5 bases, and the junction held 7 bases outside the gene matches. The CDR3 DNA is TGTGCCAGCACTGAGGGGGCCCGGACCGGGGAGCTGTTTTTT. Translating it yields CASTEGARTGELFF.

The rearrangement links TRBV11-2 to TRBJ2-2; D is possibly TRBD2 (6 bases). The CDR3 loop spans 15 amino acids. Germline values: CDR1 SGHAT, CDR2 FQNNGV. Trimming took off 3 bases at V and 0 bases at J, with 8 bases between the two ends. CDR3 coding DNA: TGTGCCAGCAGCTTGATAGCGGCGAACACCGGGGAGCTGTTTTTT. This translates into CASSLIAANTGELFF.

The chain has TRBV7-3 and TRBJ1-6; 7 nucleotides align to TRBD1. Trimming removed 4 bases from V and 8 bases from J; junction bases left unmatched: 8. The CDR3 has 15 residues. In germline, CDR1 is SGHTA, CDR2 FQGTGA. In DNA form, the CDR3 reads TGTGCCAGCAGCTCCTCCGGGACAGCGTATTCACCCCTCCACTTT. It codes for CASSSSGTAYSPLHF.

This clonotype appeared a few times. The CDR3 sequence is CASSIVRGNEQFF. Here the CDR3 DNA reads TGTGCCAGTAGTATAGTCAGGGGTAATGAGCAGTTCTTC. V usage is TRBV19 and J usage is TRBJ2-1; possibly TRBD1 for D (6 bases). The CDR3 totals 13 residues. V shed 1 base and J shed 7 bases, with 8 bases lying between them. From germline, CDR1 is LNHDA and CDR2 SQIVND (reference sequence).

The genes are TRBV6-5 and TRBJ1-3, with D maybe TRBD1 (5 bases). V lost 5 bases and J 0 bases, leaving 14 bases between the germline ends. This CDR3 region has 16 residues. The germline gives CDR1 MNHEY, CDR2 SVGAGI. The CDR3 protein is CASSQLTGYSGNTIYF. CDR3 nucleotides: TGTGCCAGCAGTCAGCTCACAGGTTACTCTGGAAACACCATATATTTT.

This clonotype occurred many times. The chain carries TRBV4-1 and TRBJ1-1, with unresolved D. Germline CDR1 MGHRA, CDR2 YSYEKL. V shed 0 bases and J shed 4 bases, with 18 bases lying between them. The CDR3 spans 17 residues. The CDR3 DNA reads as TGCGCCAGCAGCCAAGAACCTAAGGGATCCTTAGGCACTGAAGCTTTCTTT. It is translated as CASSQEPKGSLGTEAFF.